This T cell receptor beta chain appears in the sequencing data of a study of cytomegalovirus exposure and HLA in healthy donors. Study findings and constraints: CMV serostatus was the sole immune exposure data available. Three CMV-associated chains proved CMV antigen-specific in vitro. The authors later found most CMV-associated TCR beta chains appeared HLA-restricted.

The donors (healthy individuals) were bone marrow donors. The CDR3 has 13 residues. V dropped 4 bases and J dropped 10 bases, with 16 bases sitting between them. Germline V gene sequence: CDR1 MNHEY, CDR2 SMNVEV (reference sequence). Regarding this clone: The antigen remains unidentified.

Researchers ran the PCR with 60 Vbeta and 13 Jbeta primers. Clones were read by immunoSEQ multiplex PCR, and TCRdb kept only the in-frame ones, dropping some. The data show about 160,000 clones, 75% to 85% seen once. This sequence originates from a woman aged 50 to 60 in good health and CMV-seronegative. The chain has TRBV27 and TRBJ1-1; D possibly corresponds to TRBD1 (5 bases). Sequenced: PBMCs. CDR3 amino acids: CASSSQPSGGAFF. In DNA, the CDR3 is TGTGCCAGCAGTTCCCAACCGTCGGGGGGAGCTTTCTTT.